The T cell receptor beta chain under discussion was sequenced for a study of T-cell memory formation after mild COVID-19. General observations from the study: A second wave expanding day 15 to 37 was CD4+-biased; contracting clones were balanced.

With V trimmed by 5 bases and J by 1 base, 2 bases remained unmatched. CDR3 length equals 14 residues. Germline assignment: CDR1 LGHDT and CDR2 YNNKEL (reference sequence). This clonotype was detected a few times. Antigen: not known. 5'RACE primed at constant segments yielded TCR alpha and TCR beta cDNA libraries bearing sample barcodes and UMIs. Using its own MiXCR run on the 5' RACE reads, TCRdb lists one record per CDR3 protein. The sample includes 580,000 or so distinct CDR3 sequences, roughly 17% of them seen just once. This clonotype was obtained from an adult woman who had mild COVID-19 (a few samples of this study predate the infection). Cell type and time point are not known. The V call is TRBV3-1, the J call TRBJ1-1; TRBD1 matches at 9 bases. Input material: PBMCs or a T cell subset sorted from them (not recorded which). CDR3 amino acids: CASSGTGSNTEAFF. The CDR3 bases are TGTGCCAGCAGCGGGACAGGGTCGAACACTGAAGCTTTCTTT.